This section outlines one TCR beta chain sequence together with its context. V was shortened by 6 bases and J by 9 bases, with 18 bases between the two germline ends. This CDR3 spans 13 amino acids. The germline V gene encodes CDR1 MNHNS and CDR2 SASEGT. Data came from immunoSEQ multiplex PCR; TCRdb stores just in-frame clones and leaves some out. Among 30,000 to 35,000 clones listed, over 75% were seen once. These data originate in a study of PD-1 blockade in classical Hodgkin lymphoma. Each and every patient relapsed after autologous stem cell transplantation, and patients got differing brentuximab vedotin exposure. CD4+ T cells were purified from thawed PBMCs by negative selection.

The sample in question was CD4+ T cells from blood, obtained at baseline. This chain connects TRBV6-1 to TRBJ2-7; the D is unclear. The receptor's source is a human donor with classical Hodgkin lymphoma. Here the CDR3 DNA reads TGTGCCAGCAGACCCCTGAGCCCAGGCCGGCAGTACTTC. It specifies CASRPLSPGRQYF.